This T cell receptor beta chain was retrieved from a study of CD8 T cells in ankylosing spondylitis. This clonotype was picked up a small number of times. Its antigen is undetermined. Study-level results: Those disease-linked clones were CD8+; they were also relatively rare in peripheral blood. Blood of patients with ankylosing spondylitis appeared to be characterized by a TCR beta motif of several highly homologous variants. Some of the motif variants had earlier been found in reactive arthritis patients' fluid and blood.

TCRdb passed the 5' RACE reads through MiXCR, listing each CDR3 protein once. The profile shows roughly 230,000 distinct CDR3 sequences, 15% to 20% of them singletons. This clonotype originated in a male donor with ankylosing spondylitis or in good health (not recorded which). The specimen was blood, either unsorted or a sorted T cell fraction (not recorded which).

CDR3 bases: TGCGCCAGCAGCCAAGGAACTGGACTAGCGGGAGGGGGCGAGCAGTTCTTC. Amino acid sequence: CASSQGTGLAGGGEQFF. This chain uses TRBV4-3 with TRBJ2-1; 15 nucleotides align to TRBD2. Germline V gene data show CDR1 as LGHNA and CDR2 as YSLEER. The CDR3 has 17 residues. Trimming at V came to 1 base and at J to 10 bases, leaving 8 bases not matched to a gene.